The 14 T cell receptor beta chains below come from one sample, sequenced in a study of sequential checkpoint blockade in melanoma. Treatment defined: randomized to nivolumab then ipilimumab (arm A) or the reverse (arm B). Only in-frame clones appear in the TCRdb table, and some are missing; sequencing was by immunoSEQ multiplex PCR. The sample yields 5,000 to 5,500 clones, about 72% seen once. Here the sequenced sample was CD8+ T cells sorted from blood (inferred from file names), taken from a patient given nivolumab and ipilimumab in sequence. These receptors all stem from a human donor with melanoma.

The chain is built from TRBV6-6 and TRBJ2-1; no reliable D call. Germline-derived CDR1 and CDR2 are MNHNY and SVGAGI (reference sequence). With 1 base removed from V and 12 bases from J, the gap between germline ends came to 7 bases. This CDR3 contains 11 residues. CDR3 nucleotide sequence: TGTGCCAGCAGTTACTACTACCCGCAGTTCTTC. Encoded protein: CASSYYYPQFF.

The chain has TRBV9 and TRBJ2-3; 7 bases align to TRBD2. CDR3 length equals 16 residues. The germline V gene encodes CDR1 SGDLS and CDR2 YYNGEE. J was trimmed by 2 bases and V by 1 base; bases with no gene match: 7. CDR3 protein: CASSVLTSGVTDTQYF. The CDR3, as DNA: TGTGCCAGCAGCGTATTGACGAGCGGGGTCACAGATACGCAGTATTTT.

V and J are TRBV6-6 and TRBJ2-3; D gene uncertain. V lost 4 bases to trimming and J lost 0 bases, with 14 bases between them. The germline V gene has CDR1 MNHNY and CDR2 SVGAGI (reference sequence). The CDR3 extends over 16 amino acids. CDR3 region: CASSSATSASTDTQYF. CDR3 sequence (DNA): TGTGCCAGCAGTTCCGCCACATCCGCTAGCACAGATACGCAGTATTTT.

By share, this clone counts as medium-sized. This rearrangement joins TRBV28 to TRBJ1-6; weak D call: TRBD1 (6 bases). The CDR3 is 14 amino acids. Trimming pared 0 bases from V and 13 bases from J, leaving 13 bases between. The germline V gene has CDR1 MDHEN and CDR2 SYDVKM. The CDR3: CASSLWGHGFPLHF. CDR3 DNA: TGTGCCAGCAGTTTATGGGGACACGGGTTTCCCCTCCACTTT.

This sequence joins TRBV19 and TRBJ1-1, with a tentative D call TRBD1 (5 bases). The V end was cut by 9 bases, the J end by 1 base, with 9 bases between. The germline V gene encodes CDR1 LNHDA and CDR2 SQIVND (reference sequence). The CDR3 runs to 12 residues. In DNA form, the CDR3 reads TGTGCCAGCAGACAGAAGAACACTGAAGCTTTCTTT. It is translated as CASRQKNTEAFF. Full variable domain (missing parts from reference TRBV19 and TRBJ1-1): DGGITQSPKYLFRKEGQNVTLSCEQNLNHDAMYWYRQDPGQGLRLIYYSQIVNDFQKGDIAEGYSVSREKKESFPLTVTSAQKNPTAFYLCASRQKNTEAFFGQGTRLTVV.

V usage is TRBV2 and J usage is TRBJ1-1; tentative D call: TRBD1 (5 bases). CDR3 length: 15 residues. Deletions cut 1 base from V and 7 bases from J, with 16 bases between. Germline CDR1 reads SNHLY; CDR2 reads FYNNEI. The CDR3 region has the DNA TGTGCCAGCAGTGAAGGGCTCGGGGGATCGGATGAAGCTTTCTTT. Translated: CASSEGLGGSDEAFF. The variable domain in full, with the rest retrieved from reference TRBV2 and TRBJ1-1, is EPEVTQTPSHQVTQMGQEVILRCVPISNHLYFYWYRQILGQKVEFLVSFYNNEISEKSEIFDDQFSVERPDGSNFTLKIRSTKLEDSAMYFCASSEGLGGSDEAFFGQGTRLTVV.

Written as DNA, the CDR3 is TGTGCCAGCAGCTTGGGGGGTTCCCTCACAGATACGCAGTATTTT. Its translation is CASSLGGSLTDTQYF. The rearrangement joins TRBV7-8 to TRBJ2-3, with a possible D match to TRBD2 (6 bases). CDR1 and CDR2 (germline): SGHVS, FQNEAQ. This CDR3 region has 15 residues. Trimming pared 3 bases from V and 2 bases from J, leaving 12 bases between. Using reference TRBV7-8 and TRBJ2-3 for the parts outside the CDR3, the full variable domain is GAGVSQSPRYKVAKRGQDVALRCDPISGHVSLFWYQQALGQGPEFLTYFQNEAQLDKSGLPSDRFFAERPEGSVSTLKIQRTQQEDSAVYLCASSLGGSLTDTQYFGPGTRLTVL.

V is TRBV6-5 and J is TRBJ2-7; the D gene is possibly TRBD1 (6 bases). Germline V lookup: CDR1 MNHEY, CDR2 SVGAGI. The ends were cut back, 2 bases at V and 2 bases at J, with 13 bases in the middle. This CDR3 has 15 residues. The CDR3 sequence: CASSYAGETTYEQYF. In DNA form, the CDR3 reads TGTGCCAGCAGTTACGCAGGGGAGACTACCTACGAGCAGTACTTC.

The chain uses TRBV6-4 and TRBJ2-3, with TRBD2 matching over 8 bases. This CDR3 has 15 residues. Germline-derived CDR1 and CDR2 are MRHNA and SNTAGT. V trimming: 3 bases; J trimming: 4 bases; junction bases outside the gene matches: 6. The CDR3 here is CASSELAGTPDTQYF. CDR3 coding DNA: TGTGCCAGCAGTGAGTTAGCGGGGACGCCAGATACGCAGTATTTT.

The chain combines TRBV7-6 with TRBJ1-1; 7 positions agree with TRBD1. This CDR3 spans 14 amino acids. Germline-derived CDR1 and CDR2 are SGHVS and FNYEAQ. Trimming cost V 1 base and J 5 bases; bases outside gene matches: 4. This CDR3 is CASSLGGGATEAFF. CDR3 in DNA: TGTGCCAGCAGCTTAGGAGGGGGCGCGACTGAAGCTTTCTTT.

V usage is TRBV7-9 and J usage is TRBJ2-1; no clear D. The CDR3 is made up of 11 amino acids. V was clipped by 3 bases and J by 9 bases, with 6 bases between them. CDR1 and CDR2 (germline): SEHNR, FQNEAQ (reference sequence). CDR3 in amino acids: CASSLRFEQFF. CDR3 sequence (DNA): TGTGCCAGCAGCTTGCGGTTTGAGCAGTTCTTC.

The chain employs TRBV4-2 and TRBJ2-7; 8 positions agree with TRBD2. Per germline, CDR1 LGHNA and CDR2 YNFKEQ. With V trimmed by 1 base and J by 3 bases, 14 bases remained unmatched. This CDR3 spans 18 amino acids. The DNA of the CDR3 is TGTGCCAGCAGCCAAGCCCTACTCACTAGCGGTAACCTCTACGAGCAGTACTTC. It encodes CASSQALLTSGNLYEQYF.

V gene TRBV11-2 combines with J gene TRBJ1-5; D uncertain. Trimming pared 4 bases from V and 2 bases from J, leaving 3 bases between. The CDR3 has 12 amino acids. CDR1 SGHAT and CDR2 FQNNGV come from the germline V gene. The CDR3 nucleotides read TGTGCCAGCAGCTCGGGCAATCAGCCCCAGCATTTT. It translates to CASSSGNQPQHF.

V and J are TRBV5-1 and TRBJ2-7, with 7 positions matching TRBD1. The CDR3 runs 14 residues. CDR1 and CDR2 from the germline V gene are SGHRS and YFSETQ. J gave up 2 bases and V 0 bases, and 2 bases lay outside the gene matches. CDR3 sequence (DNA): TGCGCCAGCAGCTTGGGGGACAGTCCCTACGAGCAGTACTTC. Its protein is CASSLGDSPYEQYF.